Presented here are 26 T cell receptor beta chains from one specimen sequenced in a study of blood T cell repertoires in COVID-19. Sequenced by immunoSEQ multiplex PCR; TCRdb stores in-frame clones only, minus some. The table includes roughly 100,000 clones, 82% detected once. Sequenced input: peripheral blood. The source is a woman of 80 years or more with acute or convalescent COVID-19.

The gene calls are TRBV11-1 and TRBJ2-7; 12 bases agree with TRBD2. Germline values: CDR1 SGHAT, CDR2 FQDESV (reference sequence). V was pared by 6 bases and J by 1 base, with 4 bases of the junction left unmatched. This CDR3 has 15 amino acids. CDR3 in DNA: TGTGCCAGCAGTCCGGGGACTAGCGGGTCCTACGAGCAGTACTTC. Residues: CASSPGTSGSYEQYF.

This chain joins TRBV10-3 and TRBJ2-7; 7 bases agree with TRBD1. The V and J ends lost 11 bases and 2 bases, in that order; junction bases with no gene match: 6. Germline values: CDR1 ENHRY, CDR2 SYGVKD. The CDR3 runs 12 residues. CDR3 sequence: CASKTGPYEQYF. The DNA for the CDR3 is TGTGCCTCAAAGACAGGGCCCTACGAGCAGTACTTC.

This clone was picked up one time. The chain recombines TRBV28 with TRBJ1-4; no reliable D call. The CDR3 sequence is 14 residues long. Between the trimmed V and J ends, which lost 1 base and 2 bases, there was a span of 5 bases. Germline V lookup: CDR1 MDHEN, CDR2 SYDVKM. The CDR3 region has the DNA TGTGCCAGCAGTTTATTTGGCACTAATGAAAAACTGTTTTTT. Protein product: CASSLFGTNEKLFF.

This clone was recorded once. The chain couples TRBV19 to TRBJ2-5, with 8 bases aligning to TRBD2. Germline CDR1 is LNHDA and CDR2 is SQIVND (reference sequence). V gave up 5 bases and J gave up 4 bases; unmatched junction bases: 6. This CDR3 is 14 amino acids long. The CDR3: CASSPYGGAETQYF. CDR3 DNA sequence: TGTGCCAGTAGTCCCTACGGGGGGGCAGAGACCCAGTACTTC.

The chain uses TRBV5-1 and TRBJ2-1; 10 nucleotides match TRBD1. Germline V CDR1 and CDR2: SGHRS, YFSETQ. After removal of 3 bases from V and 5 bases from J, the junction contained 2 bases not matched to a gene. The CDR3 loop spans 14 amino acids. CDR3 protein: CASSYGTGDNEQFF. Here the CDR3 DNA reads TGCGCCAGCAGCTATGGGACAGGGGACAATGAGCAGTTCTTC.

V is TRBV6-5 and J is TRBJ1-1, with 12 bases identical to TRBD1. Trimming at V came to 6 bases and at J to 4 bases, leaving 6 bases not matched to a gene. The CDR3 consists of 15 residues. Germline CDR1 reads MNHEY; CDR2 reads SVGAGI. CDR3 DNA: TGTGCCAGCAGGGGGGACAGGGGGCAGCGCACTGAAGCTTTCTTT. This codes for CASRGDRGQRTEAFF.

The chain has TRBV27 and TRBJ1-5; the match to TRBD1 covers 7 bases. Germline CDR1 reads MNHEY; CDR2 reads SMNVEV (reference sequence). The trim removed 5 bases at V and 4 bases at J, leaving 11 bases unmatched. The CDR3 is made up of 16 amino acids. CDR3 DNA sequence: TGTGCCAGCAGTCCCCTCACCCCACAGGGGAATCAGCCCCAGCATTTT. Its protein is CASSPLTPQGNQPQHF.

This clone was counted a few times. This chain uses TRBV2 with TRBJ2-3; 8 positions match TRBD2. Per germline, CDR1 SNHLY and CDR2 FYNNEI. This CDR3 is built from 15 residues. The junction had 6 bases not matched to a gene; V was cut back by 7 bases and J by 0 bases. CDR3 bases: TGTGCCAGCAACGACCTAGCGGGTAGCACAGATACGCAGTATTTT. This translates into CASNDLAGSTDTQYF.

CDR3 residues: CASSFGLENEKLFF. The CDR3 DNA reads as TGCGCCAGCAGCTTCGGATTGGAGAATGAAAAACTGTTTTTT. The rearrangement joins TRBV5-1 to TRBJ1-4; D uncertain. The CDR3 length is 14 residues. Germline CDR1 is SGHRS and CDR2 is YFSETQ. The V end lost 2 bases, the J end lost 5 bases, and 10 bases lay between the germline ends.

This chain uses TRBV6-6 with TRBJ2-3; maybe TRBD2 (5 bases). The CDR3 spans 15 residues. V shed 2 bases and J shed 3 bases, with 12 bases lying between them. Looked up from germline, CDR1 is MNHNY and CDR2 is SVGAGI (reference sequence). CDR3 DNA: TGTGCCAGCAGTTACATCCCGGACTTTACAGATACGCAGTATTTT. It yields the protein CASSYIPDFTDTQYF.

The CDR3 region is CASRSQTSGLTNTGELFF. DNA for the CDR3: TGTGCCAGCAGATCGCAGACTAGCGGCCTAACGAACACCGGGGAGCTGTTTTTT. V gene TRBV7-8 combines with J gene TRBJ2-2; TRBD2 aligns across 9 bases. Unmatched junction bases numbered 11, after V lost 6 bases and J lost 0 bases. This CDR3 is built from 18 residues. The germline CDR1 and CDR2 sequences are SGHVS and FQNEAQ.

This sequence joins TRBV3-1 (or the pseudogene TRBV3-2) and TRBJ2-7; 9 bases agree with TRBD1. After removal of 1 base from V and 2 bases from J, the junction contained 6 bases not matched to a gene. The CDR3 consists of 16 residues. Per germline, CDR1 LGHDT and CDR2 YNNKEL (reference sequence). CDR3 nucleotides: TGTGCCAGCAGCCAAGGACAGGGGGAAAGGGCCTACGAGCAGTACGTC. It translates to CASSQGQGERAYEQYV.

This clone was detected only a few times. The CDR3 sequence is CASSSQLAGEKTQYF. The CDR3 DNA follows: TGTGCCAGCAGTAGCCAACTAGCGGGAGAAAAGACCCAGTACTTC. The V call is TRBV2, the J call TRBJ2-5; 11 bases map to TRBD2. Germline V gene lookup returns CDR1 SNHLY and CDR2 FYNNEI. CDR3 size: 15 residues. V trimming: 5 bases; J trimming: 6 bases; junction bases outside the gene matches: 8.

DNA of the CDR3: TGTGCCAGCAGCCGCCGACATGAGGGTTCCTACGAGCAGTACGTC. Encoded protein: CASSRRHEGSYEQYV. This sequence joins TRBV11-3 and TRBJ2-7; maybe TRBD2 (5 bases). The CDR3 has 15 residues. Germline-derived CDR1 and CDR2 are SGHNT and YENEEA. Trimming stripped 5 bases from V and 1 base from J, with 15 bases between.

The chain employs TRBV5-8 and TRBJ2-5; 11 bases agree with TRBD1. The J segment lost 5 bases and the V segment lost 3 bases, leaving 12 bases of the junction unmatched. This CDR3 contains 17 residues. CDR1 is SGHTS, CDR2 YDEGEE, per germline. Here the CDR3 DNA reads TGTGCCAGCAGCTCTGGACAGGGGGCGGGTTTTGGGGAGACCCAGTACTTC. Protein sequence: CASSSGQGAGFGETQYF.

The CDR3 sequence is CAISDPGGEDKNIQYF. The CDR3 DNA reads TGTGCCATCAGTGACCCCGGGGGAGAAGACAAAAACATTCAGTACTTC. The chain combines TRBV10-3 with TRBJ2-4; a weak D match, TRBD2 (6 bases). With 3 bases removed from V and 3 bases from J, the gap between germline ends came to 15 bases. Germline lookup yields CDR1 ENHRY and CDR2 SYGVKD. CDR3 size: 16 residues.

Only one count was recorded for this clone. The V call is TRBV11-2, the J call TRBJ1-2; unclear D gene. The CDR3 has 11 amino acids. Trimming took 4 bases from V and 7 from J, leaving 7 bases between them. Germline CDR1 reads SGHAT; CDR2 reads FQNNGV. CDR3 sequence reads: CASSSGAGYTF. CDR3 DNA: TGTGCCAGCAGCTCCGGAGCTGGCTACACCTTC. Supplemented by reference TRBV11-2 and TRBJ1-2, the full variable domain reads EAGVAQSPRYKIIEKRQSVAFWCNPISGHATLYWYQQILGQGPKLLIQFQNNGVVDDSQLPKDRFSAERLKGVDSTLKIQPAKLEDSAVYLCASSSGAGYTFGSGTRLTVV.

The V and J genes are TRBV19 and TRBJ1-3; no firm D call. Germline-derived CDR1 and CDR2 are LNHDA and SQIVND (reference sequence). This CDR3 is 16 amino acids long. Trimming left V 5 bases short and J 0 bases short, with 14 bases between. The CDR3 is CASSSGSSSSGNTIYF. In nucleotides, the CDR3 is TGTGCCAGTAGTTCAGGCAGCTCCAGCTCTGGAAACACCATATATTTT.

The chain is built from TRBV2 and TRBJ2-7; D gene ambiguous. The CDR3 sequence is 13 residues long. From germline, CDR1 is SNHLY and CDR2 FYNNEI. V was clipped by 4 bases and J by 4 bases, with 11 bases between them. CDR3 amino acids: CASSVYSAYEQYV. In DNA form, the CDR3 reads TGTGCCAGCAGTGTCTACAGTGCTTACGAGCAGTACGTC.

V and J are TRBV28 and TRBJ2-7; 12 bases fit TRBD2. V shed 7 bases and J 3 bases; nucleotides not matched to a gene: 7. The germline gives CDR1 MDHEN, CDR2 SYDVKM. This CDR3 region has 15 residues. DNA for the CDR3: TGTGCCAGCAACACTAGCGGGAGGAGGAGCTACGAGCAGTACTTC. Translation: CASNTSGRRSYEQYF.

The V call is TRBV5-1, the J call TRBJ1-1; D is ambiguous. Germline V gene sequence: CDR1 SGHRS, CDR2 YFSETQ. V lost 2 bases, J lost 5 bases, and 19 bases lay in between. The CDR3 consists of 16 residues. CDR3 protein: CASSFDPPGSGTEAFF. The CDR3 DNA reads as TGCGCCAGCAGCTTTGACCCCCCGGGGTCGGGAACTGAAGCTTTCTTT.

The rearrangement joins TRBV18 to TRBJ1-6; TRBD1 aligns across 7 bases. This CDR3 spans 16 amino acids. V lost 6 bases, J lost 7 bases, and 12 bases stayed unmatched. Looked up from germline, CDR1 is KGHSH and CDR2 is LQKENI. The CDR3 DNA reads as TGTGCCAGCTCCCCTGGTGAGAGGGGGCTAAATTCACCCCTCCACTTT. Translated, it gives CASSPGERGLNSPLHF.

The chain links TRBV2 to TRBJ2-2, with D perhaps TRBD2 (7 bases). The germline V gene has CDR1 SNHLY and CDR2 FYNNEI. The CDR3 runs 14 residues. V lost 3 bases and J 5 bases, leaving 10 bases between the germline ends. This CDR3 reads CASSERGGTGELFF. The CDR3 nucleotides read TGTGCCAGCAGTGAGAGGGGGGGAACCGGGGAGCTGTTTTTT. The entire variable domain, with the rest obtained from reference TRBV2 and TRBJ2-2, is as follows: EPEVTQTPSHQVTQMGQEVILRCVPISNHLYFYWYRQILGQKVEFLVSFYNNEISEKSEIFDDQFSVERPDGSNFTLKIRSTKLEDSAMYFCASSERGGTGELFFGEGSRLTVL.

The chain is built from TRBV7-2 and TRBJ1-5; D gene uncertain. The CDR3 runs 14 residues. Germline lookup yields CDR1 SGHTA and CDR2 FQGNSA. V lost 5 bases and J 2 bases, leaving 10 bases between the germline ends. The chain's CDR3 is CASSLLQGNQPQHF. CDR3 coding DNA: TGTGCCAGCAGCCTCCTCCAGGGCAATCAGCCCCAGCATTTT.

V and J are TRBV5-1 and TRBJ2-1, with 10 positions matching TRBD2. J gave up 5 bases and V 4 bases, and 6 bases lay outside the gene matches. CDR1 and CDR2 (germline): SGHRS, YFSETQ. CDR3 length: 15 residues. The CDR3 coding sequence is TGCGCCAGCAGCCCTCGGACTAGCGGAAACAATGAGCAGTTCTTC. Translated: CASSPRTSGNNEQFF. Based on the CDR3 plus reference TRBV5-1 and TRBJ2-1, the full variable domain is KAGVTQTPRYLIKTRGQQVTLSCSPISGHRSVSWYQQTPGQGLQFLFEYFSETQRNKGNFPGRFSGRQFSNSRSEMNVSTLELGDSALYLCASSPRTSGNNEQFFGPGTRLTVL.

The chain couples TRBV18 to TRBJ1-1; D remains unclear. Germline values: CDR1 KGHSH, CDR2 LQKENI. The V end lost 6 bases, the J end lost 3 bases, and 17 bases lay between the germline ends. The length of the CDR3 is 15 residues. CDR3 coding DNA: TGTGCCAGCTCCCTCGGTGACATGAGGGACACTGAAGCTTTCTTT. Translated: CASSLGDMRDTEAFF.